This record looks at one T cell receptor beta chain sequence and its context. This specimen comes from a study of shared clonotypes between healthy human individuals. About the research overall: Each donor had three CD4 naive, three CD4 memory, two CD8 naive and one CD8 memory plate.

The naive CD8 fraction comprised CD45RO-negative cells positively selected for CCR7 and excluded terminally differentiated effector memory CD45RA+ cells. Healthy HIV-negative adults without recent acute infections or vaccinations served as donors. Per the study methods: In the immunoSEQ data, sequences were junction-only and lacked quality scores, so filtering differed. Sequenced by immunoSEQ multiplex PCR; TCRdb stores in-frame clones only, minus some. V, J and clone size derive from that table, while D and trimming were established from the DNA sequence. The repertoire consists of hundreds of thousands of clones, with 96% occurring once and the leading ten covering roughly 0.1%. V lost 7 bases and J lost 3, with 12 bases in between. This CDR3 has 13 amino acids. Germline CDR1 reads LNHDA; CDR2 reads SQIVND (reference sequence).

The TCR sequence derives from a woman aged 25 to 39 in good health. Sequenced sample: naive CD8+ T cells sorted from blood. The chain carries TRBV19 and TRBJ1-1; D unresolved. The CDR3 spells CASKETRDTEAFF. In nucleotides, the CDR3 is TGTGCCAGTAAGGAGACAAGGGACACTGAAGCTTTCTTT.